The present T cell receptor (beta chain) was sequenced within a study of cytomegalovirus exposure and HLA in healthy donors (TCRdb year 2017). With respect to the entire study: According to an earlier analysis of 587 of the donors, about 180 million T cells yielded 90 million to 140 million unique TCR beta sequences and roughly 280 Gb of sequence data. Every discovery cohort repertoire had been produced on one sequencing platform. The genetic ancestry cluster associated with self-reported Caucasian donors included 81% of the approximately 430 genotyped donors. Because of strong linkage in the cohort, roughly five DR-DQ haplotypes were treated as single units for association and clustering. The study was designed to test whether signatures of past pathogen exposure could be identified by cataloging public T cell receptors. An earlier analysis of 450 to 750 of the donors used high-throughput TCR beta sequencing to judge whether each TCR beta V gene segment behaved as functional or pseudogenic. Using immunosequencing, the study profiled T cell repertoires from around 680 subjects and related those repertoires to cytomegalovirus serostatus. A separate validation cohort of 100 to 150 different subjects was used in addition to the roughly 670-subject first cohort. The number of typed donors differed by locus: roughly 620-630 for A, B, C, DRB1 and DQB1; 522 for DQA1; some 590 for DPA1; and about 450 for DPB1. The later analysis used no new phenotypic data to find candidate immune exposures, relying instead on TCR beta sequences and their occurrence across donors. Among roughly 400 genotyped donors of the cohort, an average of approximately 240,000 unique TCR beta nucleotide sequences was sequenced per donor, of which about 18% were non-productive. About 310 gigabases of sequencing data and some 85 million unique TCR sequences were included in an early release covering several hundred HLA-typed donors. To predict cytomegalovirus infection status, the study combined high-throughput TCR immunosequencing, statistical association of individual TCRs with disease status, and machine learning. A later analysis re-analyzed previously published TCR beta repertoires from 666 donors and added high-resolution HLA genotyping to study TCR occurrence patterns. Donor age, sex, ethnicity and CMV serostatus were collected together with the repertoire data. Class I and class II HLA loci were covered by the typing at four-digit resolution. A later genetic analysis used genome-wide SNP genotypes for about 55% of the 666 donors, treating that subset as a discovery cohort.

This clone was seen a single time. No antigen is known for it. No per-base quality is available; no much larger clone lies one base away. The cohort consisted of 666 healthy bone marrow donors. Cohort members were all nominally healthy when sampled, although unrecorded immune exposures were likely present. The donor tested CMV seronegative, placing the donor among the 350 to 400 seronegative members of the cohort. A peripheral blood sample was collected from each donor, and TCR beta sequencing was performed on peripheral blood mononuclear cells. Genomic DNA extraction from the blood cell samples was performed with the Qiagen DNeasy Blood Extraction Kit. Broad study findings and their caveats: The presence/absence analyses assumed that sequencing depth was roughly uniform across donors, and that assumption may not be true. Some IMGT-functional V segments, including TRBV6-2 and TRBV6-3, could not be distinguished by the 87-base-pair reads and were therefore excluded. A later analysis reported that several top co-occurrence clusters appeared linked to parvovirus B19, influenza, CMV and Epstein-Barr virus. Immune exposure information for the cohort was limited to CMV serostatus. A few of the identified cytomegalovirus-associated TCR beta chains were confirmed in vitro to be specific for cytomegalovirus antigens. The sequencing pipeline was judged likely to have produced a cluster of highly shared sequence variants as a technical artifact. The classifier was reported to diagnose cytomegalovirus status with high specificity and sensitivity in both the original and validation cohorts. A further reported finding was that TCR beta sequences accurately predicted the HLA-A and HLA-B alleles for most subjects in the first cohort. The study gave a list of more than 150 TCR beta chains associated with cytomegalovirus. According to a later analysis, most CMV-associated TCR beta chains appeared to be HLA-restricted, and the HLA associations seemed to be driven largely by CMV exposure. When HLA alleles, especially DR and DQ, strongly co-occurred, TCR associations were difficult to assign to individual alleles. In an earlier analysis of more than 500 of the donors, most TCR beta V segments appeared in productive rearrangements about 90% or about 30% of the time, broadly matching IMGT annotations. In a later analysis, HLA-associated TCR beta chains were found to be more clonally expanded and to have lower generation probabilities than equally common non-associated chains. Most TCR sequences were observed very rarely across donors, whereas some public TCRs were present in many individuals. In a later analysis, the rate of TCR association differed among HLA loci, with DRB1 alleles having the most associated TCRs and HLA-C alleles having the fewest. Because HLA typing was missing for some donors at each locus, association tests included only the typed subset. Because counts were too low, about 18 rarely observed V segments, including chromosome 9 orphons, were excluded from the earlier analysis of around 640 of the donors. V-gene and J-gene trimming of TCR beta chains was associated with a missense DCLRE1C variant in a later genetic analysis, and the association was replicated in an independent cohort. Specific HLA alleles were associated with 16,951 TCR beta sequences at a false discovery rate of 0.05 in a later analysis. Correlated functional status among segregating V segments might be attributable to linkage disequilibrium, but an unknown experimental factor could not be ruled out. According to a later genetic analysis, donors in an Asian-associated ancestry cluster had fewer N-insertions in productive TCRs than the roughly 670-donor mean. The cohort was sequenced for TCR beta chains only, and without alpha or paired-chain data the features that could be detected were limited. It was suggested by the authors that the approach could potentially be generalized to other disease states and immunological phenotypes.

Between the V and J ends, shortened by 6 bases and 7 bases respectively, the junction contains 13 bases. From the cysteine up to the phenylalanine, the CDR3 has a length of 13 residues. Only the CDR3 DNA stays, 39 bases, in frame from base 1. The germline V gene specifies MNHNS as CDR1 and SASEGT as CDR2. Library preparation was by the immunoSEQ multiplex PCR assay. The multiplex PCR relied on a mix of 60 forward primers for TCR Vbeta segments and 13 reverse primers for TCR Jbeta segments. The CDR3 region of rearranged TCR beta genes was amplified from genomic DNA with a multiplex PCR assay. The Illumina HiSeq System was used to sequence the amplified TCR beta libraries as 87-base-pair reads. Concerning the study's data processing: In a later analysis, roughly 80 million unique TCR beta chains were counted across the 690 or so repertoires, and about 10 million of these chains were shared by at least two donors. Raw reads were error-corrected and collapsed into unique sequences with a nearest-neighbor algorithm that merged closely related sequences to remove PCR and sequencing errors. V, D and J gene segments were assigned by aligning CDR3 sequences to IMGT reference sequences. Each retained sequence needed at least a six-nucleotide match to both a V gene segment and a J gene segment. A rearrangement counted as productive if the CDR3 had no stop codons and remained in frame with V and J, and every other rearrangement counted as non-productive. CDR3 was defined according to IMGT convention as the region running from the second conserved V-encoded cysteine to the conserved J-encoded phenylalanine. Sequences without an unambiguous match to a single V gene segment were excluded from the earlier analysis of several hundred of the donors. In an earlier analysis of approximately 500 of the donors, a V segment was called functional when productive rearrangements were above 56.7%, and segregating when the standard deviation between donors exceeded 5%. A statistical classification framework was built to diagnose cytomegalovirus status from the catalog of TCR beta chain sequences. In a later analysis, TCR nucleotide sequences were compared against IMGT/GENE-DB human TR gene sequences so that V and J genes could be assigned. A later analysis assigned CDR3 sequences and most-parsimonious VDJ recombination scenarios with the TCRdist pipeline. In a later analysis, each TCR beta chain was defined by its CDR3 amino acid sequence together with its V-gene family, and reads without a unique V-gene family were excluded. As a way to deal with suspected cross-contamination and a sequencing artifact, a later analysis dropped under 600 nucleotide sequences that were highly shared and had low generation probability. In a later analysis, a clonal expansion index for each public chain was calculated from normalized within-repertoire ranks of inferred template counts. In a later analysis, generation probabilities were computed with a VDJ recombination model fitted to out-of-frame rearrangements, and the resulting probabilities were checked against IGoR. In a later analysis, hypergeometric tests were used to score TCR-TCR, TCR-HLA and TCR-CMV co-occurrence, with a repertoire-size bias correction applied to TCR pairs. To estimate false discovery rates, a later analysis permuted the HLA or CMV assignments 20 times. In a later analysis, co-occurring TCRs were grouped using DBSCAN, and TCRdist sequence similarity was added for clustering within HLA-allele-positive subsets. Co-occurrence clustering excluded repertoires with fewer than 30,000 or more than 120,000 public chains, plus five with anomalous nucleotide sharing. The table was pulled from immuneACCESS by TCRdb, which kept in-frame rearrangements only. Such tables lose some clones; where checked, under half of the loss comes from unresolved V genes, and the rest has no known cause. V, J and clone size derive from that table, while D and trimming were established from the DNA sequence. Here the sample has more than 100,000 clones; 65% to 85% occur a single time. The ten largest clonotypes hold about 0.22% of the sample.

Sequenced material: PBMCs. The receptor comes from a man aged 45-65 years in good health and CMV-seronegative. The sequence is built from TRBV6-1 and TRBJ1-5; a tentative D call is TRBD1 (5 bases match). The nucleotide sequence reads as follows: TGTGCCAGCAGGGGAGGGGCAGGACAGCCCCAGCATTTT. The encoded protein is CASRGGAGQPQHF.